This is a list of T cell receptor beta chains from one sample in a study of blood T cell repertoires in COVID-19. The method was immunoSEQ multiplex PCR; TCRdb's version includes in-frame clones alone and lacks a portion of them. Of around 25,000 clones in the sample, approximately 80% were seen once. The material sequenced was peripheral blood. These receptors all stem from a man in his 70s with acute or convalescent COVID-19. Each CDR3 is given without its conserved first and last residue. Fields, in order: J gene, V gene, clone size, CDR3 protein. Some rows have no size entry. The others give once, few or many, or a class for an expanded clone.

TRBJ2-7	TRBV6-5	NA	ASHKGGEQY
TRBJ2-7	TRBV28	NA	ASRDRVTYEQY
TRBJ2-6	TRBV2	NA	ASREEGGAGANVLT
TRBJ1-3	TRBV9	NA	ASSRLGQAISGNTIY
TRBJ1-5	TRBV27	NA	ASSWSGAQPQH
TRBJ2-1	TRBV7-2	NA	ASSLGTSALYEQF
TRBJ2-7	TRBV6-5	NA	ASSPGTSGTYEQY
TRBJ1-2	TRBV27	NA	ASSLSGQGYGYT
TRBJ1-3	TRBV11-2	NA	ASSLGGTAAGNTIY
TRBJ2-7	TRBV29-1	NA	SVAVTGADGEQY
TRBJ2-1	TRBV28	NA	ASGTTSGPSSYNEQF
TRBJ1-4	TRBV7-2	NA	ASSLERELF
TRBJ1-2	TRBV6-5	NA	ASSVRSQGGGGYT
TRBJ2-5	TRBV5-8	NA	ASSWTGSRGGTQY
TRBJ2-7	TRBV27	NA	ASSLSSSSYEQY
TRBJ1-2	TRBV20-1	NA	SADRGGGYT
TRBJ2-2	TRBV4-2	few	ASSQDPGSLTGELF
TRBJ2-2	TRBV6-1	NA	ASSEANPMGGRTGELF
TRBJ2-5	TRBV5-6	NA	ASSSWGEAETQY
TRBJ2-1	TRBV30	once	AWSPFSGTSGNYNEQF
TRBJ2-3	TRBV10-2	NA	ASSPSGGRDTQY
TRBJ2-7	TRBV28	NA	ASEYMRGSGTYEQY
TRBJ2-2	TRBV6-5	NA	ASSYLLGELF
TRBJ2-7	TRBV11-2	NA	ASSSGLAGGSEQY
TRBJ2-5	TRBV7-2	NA	ASSLLGGTGRAQY
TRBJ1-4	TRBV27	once	ASSIRTGVDEKLF
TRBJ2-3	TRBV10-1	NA	ASSESRSAGDTQY
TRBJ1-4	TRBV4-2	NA	ASSQDQLLPGTLEPENEKLF
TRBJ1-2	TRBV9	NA	ASSVAGTGGNGYT
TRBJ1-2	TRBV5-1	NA	ASSLVLGPGVRGYT
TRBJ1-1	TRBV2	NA	ASTNSMNTEAF
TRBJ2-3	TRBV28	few	ASRQGLATDTQY
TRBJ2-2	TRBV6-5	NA	ASSRGGVSGELF
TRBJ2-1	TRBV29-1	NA	SYKTGQGAYNEQF
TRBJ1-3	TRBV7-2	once	ASSSPYSSGNTIY
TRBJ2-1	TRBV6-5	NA	ASSYSGGPREQF
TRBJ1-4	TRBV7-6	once	ASSSYQGAPNEKLF
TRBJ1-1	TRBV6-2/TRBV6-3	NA	ASSTPGSTEAF
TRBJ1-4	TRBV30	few	AWSPHGQGVKLF
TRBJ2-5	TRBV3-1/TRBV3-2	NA	ASSQDFGLAGRGETQY
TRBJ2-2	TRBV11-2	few	ASRSVGELF
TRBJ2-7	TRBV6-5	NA	ASSGTSGKWEQY
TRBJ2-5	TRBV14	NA	ASSQGGGGYETQY
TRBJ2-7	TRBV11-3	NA	ASSLGADSQY
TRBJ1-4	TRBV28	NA	ASNPSLGGEGEKLF
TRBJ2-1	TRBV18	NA	ASSPNPDRVAYNEQF
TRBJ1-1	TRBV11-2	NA	ASSSQGGNTEAF
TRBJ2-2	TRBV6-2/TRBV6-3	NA	ASSFPTSGTLGELF
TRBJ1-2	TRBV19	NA	ASSPGTANNYGYT
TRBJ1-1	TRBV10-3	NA	AISDPTENTEAF
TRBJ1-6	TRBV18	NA	ASSSAGTGVR
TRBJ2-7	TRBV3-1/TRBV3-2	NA	ASSPQQGGQY